The next 32 T cell receptor beta chains were all read from a single sample in a study of molecular identifiers for immune sequencing clone quantification. Via MiXCR, TCRdb re-called the PCR reads, giving one row per CDR3 protein. The profile shows hundreds of thousands of distinct CDR3 sequences, just under 20% of them singletons. Sequenced material: naive CD8+ T cells from blood, with Jurkat cell RNA spiked in. Subset meaning: FACS-sorted CD8+CD4-CCR7+CD45RA+ naive T cells. These receptors came from a human donor in good health. Some libraries in this study had Jurkat cell RNA spiked in.

V and J are TRBV3-1 and TRBJ2-1; TRBD2 aligns across 7 bases. With V trimmed by 1 base and J by 9 bases, 3 bases remained unmatched. Germline V gene lookup returns CDR1 LGHDT and CDR2 YNNKEL (reference sequence). The CDR3 contains 13 residues. CDR3 sequence: CASSQVGGIEQFF. DNA of the CDR3: TGTGCCAGCAGCCAAGTGGGAGGGATTGAGCAGTTCTTC.

This clonotype has a count of ten or more. This chain joins TRBV6-2 or TRBV6-3 and TRBJ1-5; the D gene is possibly TRBD1 (5 bases). The V gene lost 6 bases and the J gene lost 2 bases, with 5 bases spanning the gap. Looked up from germline, CDR1 is MNHEY and CDR2 is SVGEGT. This CDR3 contains 12 residues. This chain's CDR3 is CASRQGNQPQHF. CDR3 nucleotide sequence: TGTGCCAGCAGACAGGGCAATCAGCCCCAGCATTTT.

This sequence joins TRBV5-1 and TRBJ2-7; D remains unclear. The CDR3 sequence is 17 residues long. Trimming removed 3 bases at V and 0 bases at J, with 19 bases between. From germline, CDR1 is SGHRS and CDR2 YFSETQ. CDR3 amino acids: CASSSPPGGRHSYEQYF. The CDR3 DNA is TGCGCCAGCAGCTCCCCCCCCGGTGGCAGACACTCCTACGAGCAGTACTTC.

Ten or more counts support this clonotype. This sequence joins TRBV18 and TRBJ2-3, with unresolved D. The CDR3 is 15 amino acids. Germline loops: CDR1 KGHSH, CDR2 LQKENI. V was trimmed by 3 bases and J by 0 bases, leaving 10 bases between them. CDR3 nucleotide sequence: TGTGCCAGCTCACCCACCGGTCCCAGCACAGATACGCAGTATTTT. Encoded protein: CASSPTGPSTDTQYF.

This clonotype was found many times. The CDR3 DNA is TGTGCCAGCAGCCCGATACAGGGCACGAACACTGAAGCTTTCTTT. It is translated as CASSPIQGTNTEAFF. V usage is TRBV6-1 and J usage is TRBJ1-1, with a weak D call TRBD1 (6 bases). CDR3 size: 15 residues. CDR1 MNHNS and CDR2 SASEGT come from the germline V gene. V lost 6 bases and J lost 1, with 15 bases in between.

Only a few counts were recorded for this clonotype. V and J are TRBV10-2 and TRBJ1-1, with D unclear. With 8 bases removed from V and 3 bases from J, the gap between germline ends came to 13 bases. The CDR3 runs to 13 residues. Looked up from germline, CDR1 is WSHSY and CDR2 is SAAADI. The CDR3 DNA reads TGCGCCAGCGCCGTACGGGAATACACTGAAGCTTTCTTT. Translating it yields CASAVREYTEAFF.

This clonotype was counted many times. The rearrangement joins TRBV3-2 to TRBJ2-1. TRBV3-2 is labeled a pseudogene. CDR3 length equals 10 residues. CDR3 residues: CASSPSWQFF. The CDR3 DNA sequence: TGTGCCAGCAGCCCCTCATGGCAGTTCTTC.

This clonotype was seen only a few times. The chain recombines TRBV5-4 with TRBJ2-3; 10 bases fit TRBD2. CDR1 SGHNT and CDR2 YYREEE come from the germline V gene (reference sequence). The CDR3 totals 17 residues. Trimming removed 3 bases from V and 0 bases from J; junction bases left unmatched: 7. CDR3 region: CASSSYTSGVSTDTQYF. The CDR3 coding sequence is TGTGCCAGCAGCTCCTATACTAGCGGGGTTAGCACAGATACGCAGTATTTT.

The V and J genes are TRBV6-1 and TRBJ1-6; the D gene is possibly TRBD1 (5 bases). The CDR3 contains 15 residues. Germline V lookup: CDR1 MNHNS, CDR2 SASEGT. The germline V and J ends were trimmed by 2 bases and 5 bases, with 10 bases remaining between them. The CDR3 nucleotides read TGTGCCAGCAGTGAATGGGCAGGGAATAATTCACCCCTCCACTTT. The encoded protein is CASSEWAGNNSPLHF.

V usage is TRBV5-4 and J usage is TRBJ2-7, with 7 bases matching TRBD2. CDR3 length: 15 residues. Germline trimming cut 2 bases from V and 4 bases from J; bases unmatched to any gene: 9. In germline, CDR1 is SGHNT, CDR2 YYREEE (reference sequence). The DNA for the CDR3 is TGTGCCAGCAGCTTTGGTCCTAGCGGAACTTACGAGCAGTACTTC. Translating gives CASSFGPSGTYEQYF.

In this sample, this clonotype turned up many times. The V and J genes are TRBV7-2 and TRBJ2-5; 7 bases match TRBD1. V shed 5 bases, J shed 4 bases, and the junction held 7 bases outside the gene matches. The CDR3 is made up of 14 amino acids. Germline CDR1 SGHTA, CDR2 FQGNSA. The CDR3 loop is CASSERTGTETQYF. The CDR3 nucleotides are TGTGCCAGCAGCGAAAGGACAGGCACAGAGACCCAGTACTTC.

This clonotype was observed at least ten times. The chain has TRBV30 and TRBJ2-3; TRBD2 agrees at 7 bases. Germline values: CDR1 GTSNPN, CDR2 SVGIG (reference sequence). There are 15 residues in the CDR3. J was trimmed by 6 bases and V by 5 bases; bases with no gene match: 14. The CDR3 DNA sequence: TGTGCCTGGTCGGGCCTTGGCGGGAGTGTGGATACGCAGTATTTT. Translation: CAWSGLGGSVDTQYF.

This clonotype was recorded at least ten times. The chain uses TRBV20-1 and TRBJ1-2; tentatively, D is TRBD1 (5 bases). Looked up from germline, CDR1 is DFQATT and CDR2 is SNEGSKA (reference sequence). Trimming took off 5 bases at V and 2 bases at J, with 15 bases between the two ends. The CDR3 consists of 14 residues. Here the CDR3 reads CSAPDNLRNYGYTF. Here the CDR3 DNA reads TGCAGTGCTCCGGACAACCTCCGAAACTATGGCTACACCTTC.

This clonotype showed up many times. The chain couples TRBV4-1 to TRBJ1-2; perhaps TRBD1 as D (6 bases). V shed 1 base and J shed 8 bases, with 14 bases lying between them. This CDR3 is 14 amino acids long. Germline values: CDR1 MGHRA, CDR2 YSYEKL. The chain's CDR3 is CASSQVDGGGGYTF. The CDR3 DNA is TGCGCCAGCAGCCAAGTTGATGGGGGCGGAGGCTACACCTTC.

This clonotype occurred many times. The V and J genes are TRBV6-6 and TRBJ2-1; D gene unclear. CDR3 size: 13 residues. With 4 bases removed from V and 10 bases from J, the gap between germline ends came to 14 bases. In germline, CDR1 is MNHNY, CDR2 SVGAGI (reference sequence). Here the CDR3 DNA reads TGTGCCAGCAGTTTGTCGCGGTATTGGGAGCAGTTCTTC. This gives the protein CASSLSRYWEQFF.

This clonotype was counted ten times or more. The gene calls are TRBV29-1 and TRBJ2-3; 9 positions agree with TRBD1. V was pared by 6 bases and J by 6 bases, with 10 bases of the junction left unmatched. CDR3 length: 14 amino acids. CDR1 and CDR2 from the germline V gene are SQVTM and ANQGSEA. CDR3 region: CSVLGTGSFDTQYF. In DNA form, the CDR3 reads TGCAGCGTCTTGGGGACAGGGAGTTTCGATACGCAGTATTTT.

About this clonotype: This may stem from a read error, because a much larger clone lies one nucleotide away. This chain links TRBV20-1 with TRBJ1-1; 7 nucleotides match TRBD1. The CDR3 totals 12 residues. Germline V gene data show CDR1 as DFQATT and CDR2 as SNEGSKA (reference sequence). The CDR3 is CSDADRSTEVFF. The CDR3 DNA sequence: TGCAGTGACGCGGACAGGTCGACTGAAGTTTTCTTT.

This clonotype was seen many times. The rearrangement links TRBV7-9 to TRBJ1-1; D not resolved. Deletions cut 0 bases from V and 2 bases from J, with 13 bases between. The CDR3 extends over 16 amino acids. Germline CDR1 SEHNR, CDR2 FQNEAQ (reference sequence). CDR3 sequence reads: CASSLAVRHINTEAFF. The CDR3 DNA is TGTGCCAGCAGCTTAGCGGTGCGCCATATTAACACTGAAGCTTTCTTT.

This clonotype was picked up one time. DNA for the CDR3: TGTGCCAGCAACTTCCTCAATGAGCAGTTCTTC. The encoded protein is CASNFLNEQFF. The rearrangement joins TRBV11-2 to TRBJ2-1; D unclear. V lost 7 bases and J lost 6, with 7 bases in between. Germline V gene sequence: CDR1 SGHAT, CDR2 FQNNGV. CDR3 length: 11 residues. Using reference TRBV11-2 and TRBJ2-1 for the parts outside the CDR3, the full variable domain is EAGVAQSPRYKIIEKRQSVAFWCNPISGHATLYWYQQILGQGPKLLIQFQNNGVVDDSQLPKDRFSAERLKGVDSTLKIQPAKLEDSAVYLCASNFLNEQFFGPGTRLTVL.

This clonotype was counted at least ten times. The CDR3 DNA follows: TGCGCCAGCAGCCAAGTCTGGCGGGCGAGCACAGATACGCAGTATTTT. This encodes CASSQVWRASTDTQYF. The V and J genes are TRBV4-3 and TRBJ2-3, with D tentatively TRBD2 (5 bases). This CDR3 is 16 amino acids long. Germline CDR1 reads LGHNA; CDR2 reads YSLEER. V lost 1 base, J lost 0 bases, and 11 bases lay in between.

This clonotype was recorded a few times. The chain uses TRBV21-1 and TRBJ2-6; TRBD1, the table's D call, lacks a check against the DNA. TRBV21-1 has pseudogene status. The CDR3 sequence is 22 residues long. The CDR3 loop reads CASSAQDRGTETQYQGANVLTF. In DNA, the CDR3 is TGTGCCAGCAGCGCCCAAGATAGGGGGACAGAGACTCAGTATCAAGGGGCCAACGTCCTGACTTTC.

This chain uses TRBV7-6 with TRBJ2-3; TRBD1 matches at 8 bases. The trim removed 0 bases at V and 1 base at J, leaving 6 bases unmatched. This CDR3 is built from 17 residues. The germline gives CDR1 SGHVS, CDR2 FNYEAQ. CDR3: CASSLARDRRGTDTQYF. CDR3 sequence (DNA): TGTGCCAGCAGCTTAGCCAGGGACAGGAGGGGCACAGATACGCAGTATTTT.

This clonotype has a handful of counts. J is TRBJ2-1 and V is TRBV6-5; 7 positions match TRBD2. The germline V gene has CDR1 MNHEY and CDR2 SVGAGI. V was pared by 1 base and J by 8 bases, with 11 bases of the junction left unmatched. CDR3 length: 16 residues. In DNA form, the CDR3 reads TGTGCCAGCAGTTACTATTCCGGACTAGGCGGGGATGAGCAGTTCTTC. Translated, it gives CASSYYSGLGGDEQFF.

V and J are TRBV6-2 or TRBV6-3 and TRBJ2-1, with TRBD2 matching over 10 bases. V lost 6 bases, J lost 8 bases, and 13 bases stayed unmatched. This CDR3 contains 16 residues. Germline loops: CDR1 MNHEY, CDR2 SVGEGT. The CDR3 bases are TGTGCCAGCAGCCCACCTCTAGCGGGGGCCGACGATGAGCAGTTCTTC. It codes for CASSPPLAGADDEQFF.

This clonotype was counted at least ten times. The chain is built from TRBV29-1 and TRBJ2-2; either TRBD1 or TRBD2 may fit D (5 bases each). The CDR3 runs to 12 residues. V lost 4 bases to trimming and J lost 3 bases, with 6 bases between them. Germline V lookup: CDR1 SQVTM, CDR2 ANQGSEA. The CDR3 sequence is CSVVGDTGELFF. The CDR3 DNA reads as TGCAGCGTTGTGGGGGACACCGGGGAGCTGTTTTTT.

This clonotype showed up many times. The chain has TRBV30 and TRBJ2-7, with D maybe TRBD2 (5 bases). The CDR3 totals 14 residues. Germline V gene lookup returns CDR1 GTSNPN and CDR2 SVGIG (reference sequence). The DNA for the CDR3 is TGTGCTTGGGAGCCTGAGGGATCCTCCTACGAGCAGTACTTC. Its protein product is CAWEPEGSSYEQYF.

The chain combines TRBV5-6 with TRBJ2-1; D unclear. From germline, CDR1 is SGHDT and CDR2 YYEEEE. V gave up 5 bases and J gave up 0 bases, with 9 bases separating them. CDR3 size: 14 residues. The CDR3 spells CASSVYSSYNEQFF. As DNA, the CDR3 is TGTGCCAGCAGTGTGTATAGCTCCTACAATGAGCAGTTCTTC.

The rearrangement uses TRBV7-6 and TRBJ2-4, with TRBD2 matching over 13 bases. This CDR3 comprises 20 residues. Germline V gene sequence: CDR1 SGHVS, CDR2 FNYEAQ. V lost 1 base to trimming and J lost 5 bases; unmatched junction nucleotides: 14. CDR3 nucleotides: TGTGCCAGCAGCTTAGAAAGGCCGACTAGCGGGGGGACCGGGGAAAACATTCAGTACTTC. As protein: CASSLERPTSGGTGENIQYF.

For this clonotype: Being one base from a much bigger clone, this may be a read error. The chain couples TRBV5-3 to TRBJ2-7, with D possibly being TRBD2 (6 bases). TRBV5-3 qualifies as an ORF whose function is uncertain. This CDR3 spans 19 amino acids. The CDR3 nucleotides read TGTGCCAGCAGCTTGGAGGGCAGATTAGACCTCTTCAACTCCTACGGGCAGTACTTC. Translation gives CASSLEGRLDLFNSYGQYF.

This clonotype was counted a few times. This chain connects TRBV19 to TRBJ2-7; 9 positions agree with TRBD1. Germline values: CDR1 LNHDA, CDR2 SQIVND (reference sequence). The CDR3 has 15 amino acids. Losses at the gene ends were 5 bases for V and 5 bases for J; bases not matched to a gene: 10. Here the CDR3 DNA reads TGTGCCAGTAGTGGGGGACAGGGCCCTTTTAACGAGCAGTACTTC. Residues: CASSGGQGPFNEQYF.

This clonotype has at least ten counts. One junction end does not reproduce the germline sequence, and a read error may be involved. The rearrangement joins TRBV7-7 to TRBJ2-2; D uncertain. There are 14 residues in the CDR3. Germline lookup yields CDR1 SSHAT and CDR2 FNYEAQ (reference sequence). This chain's CDR3 is CASSPDVSTGELFF. CDR3 in DNA: TGTGCTAGCAGCCCAGATGTGTCCACCGGGGAGCTGTTTTTT.

This clonotype was picked up many times. This chain links TRBV4-3 with TRBJ2-7; D unresolved. With 5 bases removed from V and 4 bases from J, the gap between germline ends came to 12 bases. The CDR3 loop spans 13 amino acids. Germline loops: CDR1 LGHNA, CDR2 YSLEER. The DNA of the CDR3 is TGCGCCAGCAGCAAAGGCCGGTCGTACGAGCAGTACTTC. Its protein product is CASSKGRSYEQYF.